This T cell receptor (beta chain) was observed in a study of shared clonotypes between healthy human individuals. Notes on the study in general: Against clonotypes common to all four donors, non-shared ones had lower generation probabilities.

A remark on this clone: What it recognizes is unknown.

Naive CD8 cells were CD45RO-negative, positively selected for CCR7, excluding terminally differentiated effector memory CD45RA+ cells. Each sorted subset replicate got 200 ng genomic DNA, approximately 27,000 genomes. Sequenced by immunoSEQ multiplex PCR; TCRdb stores in-frame clones only, minus some. The profile shows about 2.1 million clones, 90% to 95% of them singletons. This receptor was taken from a man aged 18-30 years in good health. Some clones in this sample may be carry-over from other donors' samples. Sequencing was done on a sample of naive CD8+ T cells from PBMCs.

The CDR3 nucleotides are TGTGCCATCAGTGAGTCTCCGGTGAACACTGAAGCTTTCTTT. It yields the protein CAISESPVNTEAFF. This chain connects TRBV10-3 to TRBJ1-1; no firm D call. CDR3 length: 14 residues. The germline gives CDR1 ENHRY, CDR2 SYGVKD. V was trimmed by 0 bases and J by 0 bases, leaving 5 bases between them.